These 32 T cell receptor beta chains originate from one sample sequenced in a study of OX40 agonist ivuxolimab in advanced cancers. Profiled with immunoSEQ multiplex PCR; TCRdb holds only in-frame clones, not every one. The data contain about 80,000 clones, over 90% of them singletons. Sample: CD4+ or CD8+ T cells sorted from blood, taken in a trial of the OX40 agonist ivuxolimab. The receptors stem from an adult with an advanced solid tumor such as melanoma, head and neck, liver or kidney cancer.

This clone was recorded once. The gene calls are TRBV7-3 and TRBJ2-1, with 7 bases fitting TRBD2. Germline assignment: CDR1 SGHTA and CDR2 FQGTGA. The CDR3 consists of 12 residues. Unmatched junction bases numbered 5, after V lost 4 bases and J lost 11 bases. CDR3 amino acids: CASSSLGTKQFF. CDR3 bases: TGTGCCAGCAGCTCCCTTGGGACTAAGCAGTTCTTC.

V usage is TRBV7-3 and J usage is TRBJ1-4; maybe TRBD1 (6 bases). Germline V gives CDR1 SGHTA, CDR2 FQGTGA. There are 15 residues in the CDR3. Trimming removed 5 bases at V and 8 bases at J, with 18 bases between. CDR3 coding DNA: TGTGCCAGCAGCCCCGGTACAGGGCGAGAGGAAAAACTGTTTTTT. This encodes CASSPGTGREEKLFF.

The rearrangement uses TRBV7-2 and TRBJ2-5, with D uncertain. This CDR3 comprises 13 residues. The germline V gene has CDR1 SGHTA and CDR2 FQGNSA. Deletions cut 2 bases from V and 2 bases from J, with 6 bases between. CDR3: CASSLKLQETQYF. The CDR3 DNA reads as TGTGCCAGCAGCTTAAAACTACAAGAGACCCAGTACTTC.

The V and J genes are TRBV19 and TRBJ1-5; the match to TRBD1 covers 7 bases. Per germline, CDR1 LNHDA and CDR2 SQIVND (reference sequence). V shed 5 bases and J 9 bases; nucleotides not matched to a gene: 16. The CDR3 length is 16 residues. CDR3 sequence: CASSLLGRGAQRPQHF. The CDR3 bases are TGTGCCAGTAGTCTTCTGGGCAGGGGGGCACAGAGGCCCCAGCATTTT. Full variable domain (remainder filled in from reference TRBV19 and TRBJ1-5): DGGITQSPKYLFRKEGQNVTLSCEQNLNHDAMYWYRQDPGQGLRLIYYSQIVNDFQKGDIAEGYSVSREKKESFPLTVTSAQKNPTAFYLCASSLLGRGAQRPQHFGDGTRLSIL.

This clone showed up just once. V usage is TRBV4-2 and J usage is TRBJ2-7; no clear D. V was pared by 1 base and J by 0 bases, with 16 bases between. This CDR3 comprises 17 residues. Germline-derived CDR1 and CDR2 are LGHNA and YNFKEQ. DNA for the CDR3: TGTGCCAGCAGCCAAGTTCAAAACCGGTTTAGCTCCTACGAGCAGTACTTC. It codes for CASSQVQNRFSSYEQYF.

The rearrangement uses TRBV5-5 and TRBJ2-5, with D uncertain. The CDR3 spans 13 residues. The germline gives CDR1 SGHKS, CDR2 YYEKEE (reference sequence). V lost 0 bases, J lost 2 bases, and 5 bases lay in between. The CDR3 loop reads CASSLAQQETQYF. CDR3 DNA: TGTGCCAGCAGCTTGGCACAGCAAGAGACCCAGTACTTC.

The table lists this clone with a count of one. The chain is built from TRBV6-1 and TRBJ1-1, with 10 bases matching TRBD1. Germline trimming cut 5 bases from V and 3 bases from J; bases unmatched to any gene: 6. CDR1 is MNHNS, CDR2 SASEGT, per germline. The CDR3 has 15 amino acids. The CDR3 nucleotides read TGTGCCAGCAGTCCCCGGACAGGGGGGCACACTGAAGCTTTCTTT. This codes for CASSPRTGGHTEAFF.

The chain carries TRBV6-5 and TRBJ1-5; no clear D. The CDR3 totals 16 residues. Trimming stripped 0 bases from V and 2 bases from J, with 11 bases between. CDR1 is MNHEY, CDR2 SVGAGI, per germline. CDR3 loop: CASSYSGGGGNQPQHF. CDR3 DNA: TGTGCCAGCAGTTACTCGGGCGGAGGCGGCAATCAGCCCCAGCATTTT.

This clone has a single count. The CDR3 nucleotides read TGTGCCATCAGTGGGGCAGTTTTTGATGGCTACACCTTC. This codes for CAISGAVFDGYTF. The rearrangement links TRBV10-3 to TRBJ1-2; D is unclear. Germline CDR1 reads ENHRY; CDR2 reads SYGVKD. Trimming took off 4 bases at V and 6 bases at J, with 12 bases between the two ends. The CDR3 runs to 13 residues.

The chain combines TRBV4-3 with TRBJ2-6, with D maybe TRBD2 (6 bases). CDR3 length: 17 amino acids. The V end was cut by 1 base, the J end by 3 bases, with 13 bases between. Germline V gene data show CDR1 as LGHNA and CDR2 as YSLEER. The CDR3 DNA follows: TGCGCCAGCAGCCAAGGATTGGTGGGAGGTGGGGCCAACGTCCTGACTTTC. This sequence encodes CASSQGLVGGGANVLTF.

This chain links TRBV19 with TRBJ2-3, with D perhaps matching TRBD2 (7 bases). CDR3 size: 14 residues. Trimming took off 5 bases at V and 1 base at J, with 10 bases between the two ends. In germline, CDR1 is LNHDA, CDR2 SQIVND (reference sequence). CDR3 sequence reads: CASSRGAGTDTQYF. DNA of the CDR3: TGTGCCAGTAGTCGGGGGGCGGGCACAGATACGCAGTATTTT.

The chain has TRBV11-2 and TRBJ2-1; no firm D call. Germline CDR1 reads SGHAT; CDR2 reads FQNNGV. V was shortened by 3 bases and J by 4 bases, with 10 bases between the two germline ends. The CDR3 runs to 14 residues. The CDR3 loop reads CASSFLLGYNEQFF. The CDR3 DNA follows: TGTGCCAGCAGCTTCCTCCTGGGATACAATGAGCAGTTCTTC.

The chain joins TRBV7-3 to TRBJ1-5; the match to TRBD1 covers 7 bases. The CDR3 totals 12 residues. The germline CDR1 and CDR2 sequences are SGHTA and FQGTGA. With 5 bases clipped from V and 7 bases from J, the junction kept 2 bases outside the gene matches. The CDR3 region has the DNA TGTGCCAGCAGCGCGACAGGGCAGCCCCAGCATTTT. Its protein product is CASSATGQPQHF.

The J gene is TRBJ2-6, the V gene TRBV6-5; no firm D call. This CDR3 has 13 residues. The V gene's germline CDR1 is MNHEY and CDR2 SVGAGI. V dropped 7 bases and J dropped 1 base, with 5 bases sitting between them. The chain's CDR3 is CASKRSGANVLTF. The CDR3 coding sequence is TGTGCCAGCAAGAGGTCTGGGGCCAACGTCCTGACTTTC.

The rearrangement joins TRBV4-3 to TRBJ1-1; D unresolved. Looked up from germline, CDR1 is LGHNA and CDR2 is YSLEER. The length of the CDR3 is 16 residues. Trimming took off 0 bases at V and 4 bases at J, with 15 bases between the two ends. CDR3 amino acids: CASSQDLRETRTEAFF. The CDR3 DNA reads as TGCGCCAGCAGCCAAGATCTTAGGGAGACCCGCACTGAAGCTTTCTTT.

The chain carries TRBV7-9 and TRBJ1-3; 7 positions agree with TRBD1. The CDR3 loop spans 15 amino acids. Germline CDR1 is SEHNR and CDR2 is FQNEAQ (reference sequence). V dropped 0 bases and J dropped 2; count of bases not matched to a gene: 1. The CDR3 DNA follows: TGTGCCAGCAGCTTAGCCGACAGGGCTGGAAACACCATATATTTT. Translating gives CASSLADRAGNTIYF.

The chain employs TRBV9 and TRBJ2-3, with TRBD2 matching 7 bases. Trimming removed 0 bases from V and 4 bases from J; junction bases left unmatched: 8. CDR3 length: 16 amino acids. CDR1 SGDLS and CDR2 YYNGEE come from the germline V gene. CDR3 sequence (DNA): TGTGCCAGCAGCGTAGGAGGCGGGAGCAAAGCAGATACGCAGTATTTT. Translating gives CASSVGGGSKADTQYF.

The CDR3 DNA follows: TGTGCCAGCAGACGGGACAGGGGTGGTACGCAGTATTTT. This gives the protein CASRRDRGGTQYF. The genes are TRBV6-6 and TRBJ2-3; 10 bases line up with TRBD1. V lost 6 bases, J lost 8 bases, and 5 bases stayed unmatched. The CDR3 sequence is 13 residues long. Germline V CDR1 and CDR2: MNHNY, SVGAGI (reference sequence).

CDR3 sequence (DNA): TGCGCCAGCAGCTTGTTTGTAGCGGGAGGAGGAGAGACCCAGTACTTC. It encodes CASSLFVAGGGETQYF. The V and J genes are TRBV5-1 and TRBJ2-5, with 10 nucleotides matching TRBD2. J was trimmed by 4 bases and V by 1 base; bases with no gene match: 7. The CDR3 runs 16 residues. Germline V lookup: CDR1 SGHRS, CDR2 YFSETQ.

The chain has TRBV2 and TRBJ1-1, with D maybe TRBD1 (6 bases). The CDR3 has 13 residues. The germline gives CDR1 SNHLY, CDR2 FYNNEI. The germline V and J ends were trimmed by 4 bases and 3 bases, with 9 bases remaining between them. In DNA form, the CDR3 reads TGTGCCAGCAGTGTTCGGACAGACACTGAAGCTTTCTTT. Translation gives CASSVRTDTEAFF.

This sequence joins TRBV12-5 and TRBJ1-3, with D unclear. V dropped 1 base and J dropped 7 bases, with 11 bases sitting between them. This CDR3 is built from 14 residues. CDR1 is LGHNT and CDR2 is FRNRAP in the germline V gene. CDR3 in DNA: TGTGCTAGTGGTTTGGGCCCGTTAATTAACACCATATATTTT. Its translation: CASGLGPLINTIYF.

CDR3 protein: CASSPLWVAGLYNEQFF. The CDR3, as DNA: TGTGCCAGCAGCCCATTGTGGGTAGCGGGGCTCTACAATGAGCAGTTCTTC. The gene calls are TRBV28 and TRBJ2-1, with 8 bases lining up with TRBD2. The V and J ends lost 6 bases and 3 bases, in that order; junction bases with no gene match: 13. This CDR3 contains 17 residues. Germline V lookup: CDR1 MDHEN, CDR2 SYDVKM.

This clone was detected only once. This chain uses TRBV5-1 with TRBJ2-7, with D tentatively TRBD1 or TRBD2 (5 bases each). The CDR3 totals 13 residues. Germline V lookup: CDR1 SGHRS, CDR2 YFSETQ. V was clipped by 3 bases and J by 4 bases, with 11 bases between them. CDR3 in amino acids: CASSSPEGYEQYF. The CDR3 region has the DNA TGCGCCAGCAGCTCGCCAGAGGGGTACGAGCAGTACTTC. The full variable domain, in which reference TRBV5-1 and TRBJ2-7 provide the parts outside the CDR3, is KAGVTQTPRYLIKTRGQQVTLSCSPISGHRSVSWYQQTPGQGLQFLFEYFSETQRNKGNFPGRFSGRQFSNSRSEMNVSTLELGDSALYLCASSSPEGYEQYFGPGTRLTVT.

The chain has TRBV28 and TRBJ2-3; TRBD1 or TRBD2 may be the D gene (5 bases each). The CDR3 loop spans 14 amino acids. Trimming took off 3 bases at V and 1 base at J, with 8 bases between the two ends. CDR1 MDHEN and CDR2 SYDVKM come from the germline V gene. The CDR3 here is CASSLGPRTDTQYF. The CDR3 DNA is TGTGCCAGCAGTTTGGGACCTCGCACAGATACGCAGTATTTT.

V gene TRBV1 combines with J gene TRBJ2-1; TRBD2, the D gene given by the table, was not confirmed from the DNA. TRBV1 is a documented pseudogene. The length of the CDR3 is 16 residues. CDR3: CTSSQARLEPYNEQFF. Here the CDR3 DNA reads TGCACCAGCAGCCAAGCCAGACTAGAGCCCTACAATGAGCAGTTCTTC.

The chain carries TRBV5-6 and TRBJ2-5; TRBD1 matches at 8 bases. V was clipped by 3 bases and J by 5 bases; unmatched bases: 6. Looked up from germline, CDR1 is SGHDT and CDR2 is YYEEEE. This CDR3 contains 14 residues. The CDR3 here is CASSSQGASETQYF. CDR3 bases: TGTGCCAGCAGCTCGCAGGGGGCATCGGAGACCCAGTACTTC.

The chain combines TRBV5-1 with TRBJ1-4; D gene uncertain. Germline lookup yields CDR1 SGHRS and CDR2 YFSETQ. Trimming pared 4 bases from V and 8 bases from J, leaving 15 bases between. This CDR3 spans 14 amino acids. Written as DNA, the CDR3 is TGCGCCAGCAGCGCCACCGATGGCGGGGAAAAACTGTTTTTT. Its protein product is CASSATDGGEKLFF.

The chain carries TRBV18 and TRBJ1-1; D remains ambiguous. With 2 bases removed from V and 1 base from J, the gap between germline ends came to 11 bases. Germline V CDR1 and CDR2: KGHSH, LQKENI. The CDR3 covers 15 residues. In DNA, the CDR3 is TGTGCCAGCTCACCAGGCCAACGGTCGAACACTGAAGCTTTCTTT. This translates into CASSPGQRSNTEAFF.

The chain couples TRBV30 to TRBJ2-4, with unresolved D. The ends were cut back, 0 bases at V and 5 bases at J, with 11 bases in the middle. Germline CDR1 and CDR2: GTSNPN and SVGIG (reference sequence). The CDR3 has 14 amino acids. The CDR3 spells CAWSVWGGENIQYF. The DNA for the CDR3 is TGTGCCTGGAGTGTGTGGGGTGGTGAAAACATTCAGTACTTC.

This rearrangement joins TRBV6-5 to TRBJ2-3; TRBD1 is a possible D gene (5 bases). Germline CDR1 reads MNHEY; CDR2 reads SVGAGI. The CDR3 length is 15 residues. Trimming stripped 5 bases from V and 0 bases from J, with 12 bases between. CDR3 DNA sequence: TGTGCCAGCAGTATGACCGACAGAAGCACAGATACGCAGTATTTT. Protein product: CASSMTDRSTDTQYF.

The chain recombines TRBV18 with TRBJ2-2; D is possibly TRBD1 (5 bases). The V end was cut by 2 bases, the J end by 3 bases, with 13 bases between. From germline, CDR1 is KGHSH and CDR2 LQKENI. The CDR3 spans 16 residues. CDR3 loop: CASSPGHAGYTGELFF. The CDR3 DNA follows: TGTGCCAGCTCACCAGGACACGCCGGCTACACCGGGGAGCTGTTTTTT.

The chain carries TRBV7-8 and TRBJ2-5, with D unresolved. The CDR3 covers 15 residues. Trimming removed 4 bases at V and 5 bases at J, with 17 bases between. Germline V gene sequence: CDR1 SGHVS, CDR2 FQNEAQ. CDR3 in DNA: TGTGCCAGCAGCTACCTTTCCGGCCTCGGGGAGACCCAGTACTTC. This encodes CASSYLSGLGETQYF.